This is a list of T cell receptor beta chains from one sample in a study of T-cell memory formation after mild COVID-19. TCRdb ran MiXCR on the 5' RACE reads and lists one entry per CDR3 protein. The top ten clones hold around 20% of a sample with about 340,000 distinct CDR3 sequences, about 16% of them seen once. Specimen: PBMCs or a T cell subset sorted from them (not recorded which). These receptors came from a man younger than 35 who had mild COVID-19 (a few samples of this study predate the infection). Cell type and time point are not known. Both conserved end residues are part of each CDR3. The D gene is left open where the match is weak. The size entry is marked missing in some rows and otherwise reads once, few, many or a size class.

v_gene: TRBV20-1; j_gene: TRBJ1-1; d_gene: -; len: 14; abundance: few; CDR3aa: CSALPGLGNTEAFF; CDR3nt: TGCAGTGCCTTACCGGGACTGGGAAACACTGAAGCTTTCTTT
v_gene: TRBV11-2; j_gene: TRBJ2-5; d_gene: TRBD1; len: 16; abundance: -; CDR3aa: CASSPWTGAGRETQYF; CDR3nt: TGTGCCAGCAGCCCTTGGACAGGGGCGGGCCGGGAGACCCAGTACTTC
v_gene: TRBV7-2; j_gene: TRBJ2-5; d_gene: TRBD2; len: 16; abundance: few; CDR3aa: CASSFIAGGLEETQYF; CDR3nt: TGTGCCAGCAGCTTTATAGCGGGGGGCCTGGAAGAGACCCAGTACTTC
v_gene: TRBV18; j_gene: TRBJ2-1; d_gene: -; len: 15; abundance: -; CDR3aa: CASSPSGDPLNEQFF; CDR3nt: TGTGCCAGCTCACCCTCCGGGGACCCCCTCAATGAGCAGTTCTTC
v_gene: TRBV10-3; j_gene: TRBJ2-7; d_gene: TRBD1; len: 15; abundance: few; CDR3aa: CAISTGSGGGYEQYF; CDR3nt: TGTGCCATCAGCACCGGGTCAGGGGGCGGTTACGAGCAGTACTTC
v_gene: TRBV20-1; j_gene: TRBJ1-1; d_gene: TRBD1; len: 12; abundance: -; CDR3aa: CSAREGDSEAFF; CDR3nt: TGCAGTGCTAGAGAGGGGGACAGTGAAGCTTTCTTT
v_gene: TRBV29-1; j_gene: TRBJ2-3; d_gene: TRBD2; len: 16; abundance: -; CDR3aa: CSVTPRLAGGPDTQYF; CDR3nt: TGCAGCGTCACACCGCGGCTAGCGGGGGGTCCAGATACGCAGTATTTT
v_gene: TRBV20-1; j_gene: TRBJ2-7; d_gene: -; len: 13; abundance: -; CDR3aa: CSAGRDNAYEQYF; CDR3nt: TGCAGTGCCGGACGCGACAACGCATACGAGCAGTACTTC
v_gene: TRBV5-4; j_gene: TRBJ2-1; d_gene: TRBD1; len: 13; abundance: -; CDR3aa: CASSPDRENEQFF; CDR3nt: TGTGCCAGCAGCCCGGACAGGGAAAATGAGCAGTTCTTC
v_gene: TRBV28; j_gene: TRBJ1-2; d_gene: TRBD1; len: 14; abundance: -; CDR3aa: CASRGRGFGYGYTF; CDR3nt: TGTGCCAGCAGGGGCAGGGGGTTCGGCTATGGCTACACCTTC
v_gene: TRBV6-5; j_gene: TRBJ1-6; d_gene: -; len: 15; abundance: -; CDR3aa: CASSYEGRNNSPLHF; CDR3nt: TGTGCCAGCAGTTACGAGGGCAGAAATAATTCACCCCTCCACTTT
v_gene: TRBV7-2; j_gene: TRBJ1-3; d_gene: -; len: 14; abundance: -; CDR3aa: CASSLAAGGNTIYF; CDR3nt: TGTGCCAGCAGCTTAGCGGCAGGAGGAAACACCATATATTTT
v_gene: TRBV11-3; j_gene: TRBJ2-1; d_gene: -; len: 15; abundance: -; CDR3aa: CARSLGDPGYNEQFF; CDR3nt: TGTGCCAGAAGCTTAGGGGACCCCGGATACAATGAGCAGTTCTTC
v_gene: TRBV5-5; j_gene: TRBJ2-7; d_gene: TRBD2; len: 17; abundance: few; CDR3aa: CASSAYWTSGTSYEQYF; CDR3nt: TGTGCCAGCAGCGCCTATTGGACTAGCGGTACCTCCTACGAGCAGTACTTC
v_gene: TRBV7-9; j_gene: TRBJ2-5; d_gene: -; len: 15; abundance: -; CDR3aa: CASSFWGGRGETQYF; CDR3nt: TGTGCCAGCAGCTTTTGGGGGGGGCGAGGAGAGACCCAGTACTTC
v_gene: TRBV5-6; j_gene: TRBJ1-4; d_gene: TRBD1; len: 14; abundance: few; CDR3aa: CASSYGTGNEKLFF; CDR3nt: TGTGCCAGCAGCTATGGGACAGGGAATGAAAAACTGTTTTTT
v_gene: TRBV24-1; j_gene: TRBJ2-5; d_gene: TRBD1; len: 16; abundance: -; CDR3aa: CATSDPTGDREETQYF; CDR3nt: TGTGCCACCAGTGATCCTACAGGGGATAGGGAAGAGACCCAGTACTTC
v_gene: TRBV21-1; j_gene: TRBJ2-1; d_gene: -; len: 15; abundance: few; CDR3aa: CASSKWAGGAEEEFF; CDR3nt: -
v_gene: TRBV7-2; j_gene: TRBJ2-1; d_gene: TRBD2; len: 13; abundance: -; CDR3aa: CASRPPGGNEQFF; CDR3nt: TGTGCCAGCAGACCCCCGGGAGGGAATGAGCAGTTCTTC
v_gene: TRBV30; j_gene: TRBJ2-7; d_gene: -; len: 13; abundance: -; CDR3aa: CAWSVAGEGEQYF; CDR3nt: TGTGCCTGGAGTGTAGCAGGGGAAGGCGAGCAGTACTTC
v_gene: TRBV7-3; j_gene: TRBJ2-1; d_gene: TRBD1; len: 14; abundance: -; CDR3aa: CASSFGTGNNEQFF; CDR3nt: TGTGCCAGCAGCTTTGGGACAGGGAACAATGAGCAGTTCTTC
v_gene: TRBV6-1; j_gene: TRBJ1-4; d_gene: -; len: 13; abundance: few; CDR3aa: CASSEISLEKLFF; CDR3nt: TGTGCCAGCAGCGAAATATCCCTTGAAAAACTGTTTTTT
v_gene: TRBV5-6; j_gene: TRBJ1-3; d_gene: -; len: 19; abundance: few; CDR3aa: CASSPHLRVDAYSGNTIYF; CDR3nt: TGTGCCAGCAGTCCCCATCTTCGGGTGGACGCTTACTCTGGAAACACCATATATTTT
v_gene: TRBV4-3; j_gene: TRBJ1-3; d_gene: -; len: 18; abundance: few; CDR3aa: CASSQDRTGRNSGNTIYF; CDR3nt: TGCGCCAGCAGCCAAGATAGGACCGGTCGGAACTCTGGAAACACCATATATTTT
v_gene: TRBV6-5; j_gene: TRBJ2-1; d_gene: -; len: 13; abundance: once; CDR3aa: CDSSYLRVGEQFF; CDR3nt: TGTGACAGCAGTTATCTCAGGGTCGGGGAGCAGTTCTTC
v_gene: TRBV4-2; j_gene: TRBJ1-5; d_gene: -; len: 18; abundance: -; CDR3aa: CASSQVGGPEDSNQPQHF; CDR3nt: TGTGCCAGCAGCCAAGTTGGGGGACCGGAGGATAGCAATCAGCCCCAGCATTTT
v_gene: TRBV6-5; j_gene: TRBJ2-1; d_gene: TRBD1; len: 14; abundance: -; CDR3aa: CASRSGTAENEQFF; CDR3nt: TGTGCCAGCAGATCTGGGACAGCGGAAAATGAGCAGTTCTTC
v_gene: TRBV10-3; j_gene: TRBJ1-1; d_gene: TRBD1; len: 16; abundance: few; CDR3aa: CAIIRGPESMNTEAFF; CDR3nt: TGTGCCATCATAAGGGGGCCCGAGAGTATGAACACTGAAGCTTTCTTT
v_gene: TRBV7-6; j_gene: TRBJ1-1; d_gene: TRBD1; len: 13; abundance: -; CDR3aa: CASRKTGDTEAFF; CDR3nt: TGTGCCAGCAGAAAAACAGGGGACACTGAAGCTTTCTTT